This T cell receptor (beta chain) appears in the sequencing data of a study of breast tumors, draining lymph nodes, adjacent tissues listed by TCRdb under 2016. Some background on the complete study: TCR beta repertoires were compared across tumor, adjacent nontumor tissue and axillary lymph nodes obtained from breast cancer patients. In human breast cancer, the study set out to evaluate how tumor, surrounding tissue and draining lymph node repertoires relate to one another and whether T cells may move between these sites.

Of note for this clonotype: Its antigen specificity is not known. No much larger clone is present one base from it, and per-base qualities are unavailable.

The germline V gene specifies SGHTA as CDR1 and FQGNSA as CDR2. Trimming removed 3 bases from V and 0 bases from J; the gene matches leave 5 bases unexplained. From its cysteine to its phenylalanine, the CDR3 spans 15 amino acids. The read is trimmed to its CDR3 DNA, 45 bases read in frame from base 1. Points the paper makes about the study in general: Tumor T-cell repertoires showed less diversity than lymph node repertoires and more diversity than nontumor tissue repertoires, and tumor T-cell repertoires showed preferential V and J gene usage. The data were considered consistent with the idea that most tumor T cells come from the lymph node and then expand in tumor tissue. Tumor and nontumor tissue repertoires were found to be significantly more similar in luminal-like than in basal-like breast cancer. Rather than being directly demonstrated, the conclusion that tumor T cells originate in lymph nodes was presented as consistent with a hypothesis.

Sequenced on an Illumina HiSeq 2000. TCR beta chain libraries were generated by multiplex PCR amplification. The amplified TCR beta chain products were analyzed by high-throughput sequencing. The public reads were run again by TCRdb, first through fastp at Q25 and then through MiXCR, and only productive beta chains were kept. Each CDR3 protein gets just one entry, which takes the most common genes and DNA from the rows behind it. This sample comprises some 53,000 distinct CDR3 sequences, roughly 40% of them detected only once. The ten most abundant clones make up roughly a tenth of the sample. The receptor's source is a female donor with breast cancer. Some clones in this sample may be carry-over from other donors' samples. The chain is encoded by TRBV7-2 joined to TRBJ2-7, and 7 bases in between align with TRBD2. Sequenced: breast tumor tissue. The DNA reads TGTGCCAGCAGCTTCGGACTAGACAGCTCCTACGAGCAGTACTTC. Its protein reads: CASSFGLDSSYEQYF.